The 15 T cell receptor beta chains in this list originate from one sample, sequenced in a study of shared clonotypes between healthy human individuals. Data came from immunoSEQ multiplex PCR; TCRdb stores just in-frame clones and leaves some out. This sample carries 550,000 to 800,000 clones, approximately 79% of them seen once, and the ten largest clones take 1.5% to 2%. The material sequenced was memory CD4+ T cells sorted from blood. As to subset: CD45RA-negative fraction. The receptors stem from a woman in her twenties or thirties in good health.

This clone was counted a single time. A read error may be the cause here, since a much bigger clone is one base away. The chain uses TRBV6-1 and TRBJ1-1; D may be TRBD1 (5 bases). Germline V gene sequence: CDR1 MNHNS, CDR2 SASEGT. The CDR3 length is 15 residues. CDR3 protein: CAISESQDLNTEAFF. CDR3 nucleotide sequence: TGTGCCATCAGTGAGTCACAGGACTTGAACACTGAAGCTTTCTTT.

The V and J genes are TRBV2 and TRBJ2-2; unclear D gene. This CDR3 region has 13 residues. The germline V and J ends were trimmed by 4 bases and 2 bases, with 5 bases remaining between them. The germline CDR1 and CDR2 sequences are SNHLY and FYNNEI. Written as DNA, the CDR3 is TGTGCCAGCAGTGGCTATAACACCGGGGAGCTGTTTTTT. This translates into CASSGYNTGELFF.

The chain combines TRBV10-1 with TRBJ2-7, with 7 bases lining up with TRBD1. The CDR3 has 14 amino acids. Germline V gene lookup returns CDR1 WNHNN and CDR2 SYGVQD (reference sequence). The V and J ends lost 2 bases and 6 bases, in that order; junction bases with no gene match: 7. The CDR3, as DNA: TGCGCCAGCAGTGAGACAGGGGATGGAGGCGAGCAGTACTTC. It specifies CASSETGDGGEQYF.

V is TRBV29-1 and J is TRBJ2-5, with a weak D call TRBD2 (6 bases). Germline CDR1 SQVTM, CDR2 ANQGSEA. This CDR3 contains 12 residues. V dropped 3 bases and J dropped 4 bases, with 9 bases sitting between them. The DNA for the CDR3 is TGCAGCGTTGAGGAGGGCCGAGAGACCCAGTACTTC. This codes for CSVEEGRETQYF.

The CDR3 region has the DNA TGTGCCAGCAGTGGACCAGTCCCCGAGCAGTACTTC. Its translation: CASSGPVPEQYF. V gene TRBV2 combines with J gene TRBJ2-7; no definite D call. This CDR3 region has 12 residues. The germline V and J ends were trimmed by 4 bases and 6 bases, with 10 bases remaining between them. Germline V lookup: CDR1 SNHLY, CDR2 FYNNEI. The variable domain in full, with the rest retrieved from reference TRBV2 and TRBJ2-7, is EPEVTQTPSHQVTQMGQEVILRCVPISNHLYFYWYRQILGQKVEFLVSFYNNEISEKSEIFDDQFSVERPDGSNFTLKIRSTKLEDSAMYFCASSGPVPEQYFGPGTRLTVT.

The V call is TRBV7-2, the J call TRBJ1-3; tentative D call: TRBD1 (5 bases). The germline CDR1 and CDR2 sequences are SGHTA and FQGNSA. The V and J ends lost 5 bases and 0 bases respectively, with 17 bases between them. The CDR3 has 17 residues. This CDR3 reads CASSRSGTALSGNTIYF. The CDR3 DNA follows: TGTGCCAGCAGCCGATCCGGGACCGCTCTCTCTGGAAACACCATATATTTT. Complete variable domain (other parts from reference TRBV7-2 and TRBJ1-3): GAGVSQSPSNKVTEKGKDVELRCDPISGHTALYWYRQSLGQGLEFLIYFQGNSAPDKSGLPSDRFSAERTGGSVSTLTIQRTQQEDSAVYLCASSRSGTALSGNTIYFGEGSWLTVV.

This clone appeared a single time. The chain combines TRBV30 with TRBJ2-5; D not resolved. There are 10 residues in the CDR3. Germline lookup yields CDR1 GTSNPN and CDR2 SVGIG (reference sequence). Trimming left V 1 base short and J 11 bases short, with 8 bases between. The CDR3, as DNA: TGTGCCTGGAGTGACTGGATGCAGTACTTC. Its protein is CAWSDWMQYF.

This clone was seen a few times. This chain uses TRBV11-2 with TRBJ2-1; a possible D gene is TRBD2 (5 bases). The V gene's germline CDR1 is SGHAT and CDR2 FQNNGV. The CDR3 totals 15 residues. Trimming took off 6 bases at V and 0 bases at J, with 12 bases between the two ends. CDR3 amino acids: CASRQGRGSYNEQFF. The CDR3 DNA follows: TGTGCCAGCAGACAAGGTCGGGGCTCCTACAATGAGCAGTTCTTC.

For this clone: The identical CDR3 is also encoded by other nucleotide sequences in the sample. The chain combines TRBV2 with TRBJ2-7, with D unresolved. The V gene lost 4 bases and the J gene lost 5 bases, with 6 bases spanning the gap. Germline V gives CDR1 SNHLY, CDR2 FYNNEI. This CDR3 contains 11 residues. The CDR3 sequence: CASSVLDEQYF. As DNA, the CDR3 is TGTGCCAGCAGTGTGTTGGACGAGCAGTACTTC.

Notes on this clone: Within the sample, other DNA sequences also encode this same CDR3. This rearrangement joins TRBV2 to TRBJ1-2; D might be TRBD1 (5 bases). The germline V gene encodes CDR1 SNHLY and CDR2 FYNNEI. The CDR3 is made up of 14 amino acids. V was pared by 2 bases and J by 0 bases, with 7 bases between. CDR3 nucleotide sequence: TGTGCCAGCAGTGAACGGGGGGCTAACTATGGCTACACCTTC. Amino acids: CASSERGANYGYTF.

V and J are TRBV9 and TRBJ2-1, with D maybe TRBD2 (5 bases). CDR1 and CDR2 from the germline V gene are SGDLS and YYNGEE. The ends were cut back, 3 bases at V and 5 bases at J, with 15 bases in the middle. CDR3 length: 15 amino acids. For the CDR3, the DNA is TGTGCCAGCAGCGCCCCAGGACTCACCCACAATGAGCAGTTCTTC. Translation gives CASSAPGLTHNEQFF.

The gene calls are TRBV5-1 and TRBJ1-5; 7 bases match TRBD1. CDR3 size: 14 residues. Losses at the gene ends were 4 bases for V and 7 bases for J; bases not matched to a gene: 8. Per the germline V gene, CDR1 is SGHRS and CDR2 is YFSETQ. CDR3 region: CASSPAQGGQPQHF. CDR3 DNA: TGCGCCAGCAGCCCGGCCCAGGGGGGCCAGCCCCAGCATTTT.

The chain is built from TRBV19 and TRBJ1-5; D unresolved. Trimming cost V 8 bases and J 0 bases, with 11 bases left between them. This CDR3 contains 14 residues. Germline V gene lookup returns CDR1 LNHDA and CDR2 SQIVND (reference sequence). The CDR3 loop is CASQETYSNQPQHF. The CDR3 coding sequence is TGTGCCAGTCAGGAGACCTATAGCAATCAGCCCCAGCATTTT.

Remarks on this clone: Other DNA sequences within the sample encode an identical CDR3. The rearrangement uses TRBV11-2 and TRBJ2-5; D remains ambiguous. V shed 1 base and J shed 5 bases, with 5 bases lying between them. This CDR3 is built from 12 residues. From germline, CDR1 is SGHAT and CDR2 FQNNGV. In nucleotides, the CDR3 is TGTGCCAGCAGCTTAGGGGCGGAGACCCAGTACTTC. Amino acid sequence: CASSLGAETQYF.

This clone was seen only once. The chain uses TRBV5-1 and TRBJ2-5, with a weak D call TRBD2 (7 bases). V dropped 4 bases and J dropped 2 bases, with 15 bases sitting between them. The CDR3 loop spans 15 amino acids. Germline lookup yields CDR1 SGHRS and CDR2 YFSETQ. The CDR3 region has the DNA TGCGCCAGCAGCCCAAACAGGGAGGGGCAAGAGACCCAGTACTTC. Translated: CASSPNREGQETQYF.